This is a list of T cell receptor beta chains from one sample in a study of lung T cells in sarcoidosis with Löfgren's syndrome. TCRdb re-analysed the reads in MiXCR, keeping a single row per CDR3 protein. Of 60,000 to 65,000 distinct CDR3 sequences in the sample, 20% to 25% were seen once. Sample: CD4+ T cells from PBMCs. The receptors stem from a human donor with sarcoidosis (Löfgren's syndrome or another form), or a control subject (not recorded which). Each CDR3 is given with its conserved first and last residue. D genes are given only for firm matches. Clone size is stated in some rows and not others, as once, few, many or a class when expanded.

CASSFSPYKTGVDYNEQFF | TGTGCCAGCAGTTTTAGCCCTTACAAGACAGGGGTAGACTACAATGAGCAGTTCTTC | many | TRBJ2-1 | TRBD1 | TRBV6-2/TRBV6-3
CASSRMVKGKSTDTQYF | TGTGCCAGCAGCCGAATGGTCAAGGGGAAAAGCACAGATACGCAGTATTTT | many | TRBJ2-3 | . | TRBV28
CAGSAAMGNEQFF | TGTGCCGGCAGTGCAGCGATGGGCAATGAGCAGTTCTTC | . | TRBJ2-1 | . | TRBV2
CASSYTGKAFF | TGTGCCAGCAGTTATACAGGGAAAGCTTTCTTT | many | TRBJ1-1 | . | TRBV28
CASSLSGALNYNEQFF | TGTGCCAGCAGCTTATCGGGGGCCTTAAACTACAATGAGCAGTTCTTC | . | TRBJ2-1 | . | TRBV7-2
CASSQEQREWSEQFF | TGCGCCAGCAGCCAAGAGCAGCGGGAGTGGAGTGAGCAGTTCTTC | many | TRBJ2-1 | TRBD2 | TRBV4-3
CASSEQAFNSYEQYF | TGTGCCAGCAGCGAACAGGCGTTCAACTCCTACGAGCAGTACTTC | . | TRBJ2-7 | . | TRBV6-2/TRBV6-3
CASRSVRGRINEQFF | TGTGCCAGCAGATCGGTCAGGGGGCGCATCAATGAGCAGTTCTTC | many | TRBJ2-1 | TRBD1 | TRBV27
CASSVVPSPETQYF | TGTGCCAGCAGCGTAGTCCCCAGCCCCGAGACCCAGTACTTC | . | TRBJ2-5 | . | TRBV9
CASSFITDTQYF | TGTGCCAGTAGTTTCATCACAGATACGCAGTATTTT | many | TRBJ2-3 | . | TRBV19
CSAATGYKISNQPQHF | TGCAGTGCTGCCACGGGCTACAAGATTAGCAATCAGCCCCAGCATTTT | many | TRBJ1-5 | . | TRBV20-1
CASSFAGQGRTGELFF | TGTGCCAGCAGTTTCGCGGGACAGGGACGAACCGGGGAGCTGTTTTTT | few | TRBJ2-2 | TRBD1 | TRBV28
CSATRGEGEQYF | TGCAGTGCCACAAGGGGGGAGGGGGAGCAGTACTTC | many | TRBJ2-7 | . | TRBV20-1
CASILIRGSREEQYF | TGTGCCAGCATTTTAATTCGCGGGAGCAGGGAAGAGCAGTACTTC | . | TRBJ2-7 | TRBD2 | TRBV12-3/TRBV12-4
CASSYGRVNTGELFF | TGTGCCAGCAGTTACGGACGGGTGAACACCGGGGAGCTGTTTTTT | many | TRBJ2-2 | . | TRBV6-6
CASSTGTEETQYF | TGTGCCAGCAGCACAGGGACAGAAGAGACCCAGTACTTC | . | TRBJ2-5 | TRBD1 | TRBV7-2
CASSQPGLAQDTQYF | TGTGCCAGCAGCCAGCCGGGACTAGCTCAAGATACGCAGTATTTT | few | TRBJ2-3 | TRBD2 | TRBV3-1
CASGRPQHF | TGTGCCAGCGGTCGGCCCCAGCATTTT | . | TRBJ1-5 | . | TRBV12-3/TRBV12-4
CSAKSQFTDTQYF | TGCAGTGCTAAGTCTCAATTCACAGATACGCAGTATTTT | many | TRBJ2-3 | . | TRBV20-1
CASSFAGQRFTDTQYF | TGTGCCAGCAGCTTTGCGGGCCAGCGGTTCACAGATACGCAGTATTTT | . | TRBJ2-3 | . | TRBV5-6